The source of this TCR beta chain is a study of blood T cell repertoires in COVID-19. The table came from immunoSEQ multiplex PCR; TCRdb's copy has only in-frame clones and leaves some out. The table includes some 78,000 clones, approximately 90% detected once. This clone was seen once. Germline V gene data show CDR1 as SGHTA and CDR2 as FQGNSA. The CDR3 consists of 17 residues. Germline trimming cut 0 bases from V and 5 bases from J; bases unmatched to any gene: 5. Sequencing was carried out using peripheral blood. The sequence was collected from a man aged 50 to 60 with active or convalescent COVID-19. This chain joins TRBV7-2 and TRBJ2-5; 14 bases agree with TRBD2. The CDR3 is CASSLAGLAGGTETQYF. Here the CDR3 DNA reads TGTGCCAGCAGCTTAGCCGGACTAGCGGGGGGTACTGAGACCCAGTACTTC. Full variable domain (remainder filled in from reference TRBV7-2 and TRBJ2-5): GAGVSQSPSNKVTEKGKDVELRCDPISGHTALYWYRQSLGQGLEFLIYFQGNSAPDKSGLPSDRFSAERTGGSVSTLTIQRTQQEDSAVYLCASSLAGLAGGTETQYFGPGTRLLVL.